This T cell receptor beta chain emerged from a study of identical twins. The study's findings and limits: Invariant MAIT and iNKT cells are populations that could partly confound zero-insertion analyses.

TCRdb re-derived calls from the 5' RACE reads in MiXCR, one entry per CDR3 protein. The data hold hundreds of thousands of distinct CDR3 sequences, with about 18% observed a single time. This CDR3 is 14 amino acids long. Trimming stripped 1 base from V and 5 bases from J, with 13 bases between. Germline V gene lookup returns CDR1 SGHDT and CDR2 YYEEEE. This clonotype has a handful of counts. Its antigen is as yet unknown. This sample also belongs to another study, concerning T cells expressing NK-cell markers. From that second work: From sorted CD3+CD56+NKG2C+, CD3+CD56+NKG2C- and CD3+CD56-NKG2C+ T cells came the TCR beta repertoires.

The sequence derives from a woman aged 18-35 years in good health. The sequencing sample was made of PBMCs. V is TRBV5-6 and J is TRBJ2-7; D is perhaps TRBD2 (5 bases). CDR3 coding DNA: TGTGCCAGCAGCTTGCACGGGGTAGGCGACGAGCAGTACTTC. It specifies CASSLHGVGDEQYF.